This T cell receptor beta chain was observed in a study of blood T cells in healthy people across ages. This clonotype occurred many times. PCR was performed a second time for about 7 to 11 cycles using a sample-barcoded 5' primer and a J-beta primer mix. TCRdb re-called the 5' RACE reads with MiXCR, one entry per CDR3 protein. The sample records about 650,000 distinct CDR3 sequences, about 30% being singletons. The J segment lost 7 bases and the V segment lost 6 bases, leaving 13 bases of the junction unmatched. The CDR3 covers 14 residues. The V gene's germline CDR1 is SGHRS and CDR2 YFSETQ. The sequencing sample was made of blood. This clonotype originated in a woman older than 75 in good health. This chain connects TRBV5-1 to TRBJ2-7; 7 nucleotides agree with TRBD1. CDR3 sequence (DNA): TGCGCCAGCACCCCGGGACAGAACTTCGGAGAGCAGTACTTC. As protein: CASTPGQNFGEQYF.